Listed here are 4 T cell receptor beta chains from one sample, sequenced in a study of human T cells and chemical hapten exposure (dated by TCRdb to the early 2020s). Libraries came from RACE. Instrument used: NextSeq 500. TCRdb handled the public reads itself, with Q25 trimming in fastp and clone calling in MiXCR, and kept productive beta chains. When rows share a CDR3 protein, they turn into one entry using the most common DNA and genes. Here the sample has roughly 100,000 distinct CDR3 sequences; about 9% occur a single time. About 2% of the sample is in the top ten clones. Explained via the paper, the time point label denotes: patch test 2, 6 weeks after DPC sensitization. The sample's treatment or condition, from its label and the paper: therapeutic diphenylcyclopropenone sensitization with weekly scalp DPC. The material was whole blood, obtained in connection with sensitization to the hapten diphenylcyclopropenone (DPC). The receptors come from a woman between 40 and 55 years old with alopecia areata. Some clones in this sample may be carry-over from other donors' samples.

There are many counts of this clonotype. The J gene is TRBJ2-2, the V gene TRBV20-1, with 7 bases matching TRBD1. The CDR3 extends over 13 amino acids. From germline, CDR1 is DFQATT and CDR2 SNEGSKA (reference sequence). V shed 6 bases, J shed 4 bases, and the junction held 5 bases outside the gene matches. CDR3 DNA sequence: TGCAGTGCAAGGACAGGATCCACCGGGGAGCTGTTTTTT. This sequence encodes CSARTGSTGELFF.

This clonotype was recorded a few times. DNA of the CDR3: TGTGCCAGCAGTACCCCGGGACTAGCGGCCTCTGGGGCCAACGTCCTGACTTTC. Amino acids: CASSTPGLAASGANVLTF. The chain couples TRBV28 to TRBJ2-6; TRBD2 aligns across 11 bases. The V segment lost 5 bases and the J segment 0 bases; nucleotides outside the gene matches: 6. This CDR3 region has 18 residues. CDR1 is MDHEN and CDR2 is SYDVKM in the germline V gene.

This clonotype came up a few times. The chain couples TRBV5-1 to TRBJ1-1; D perhaps matches TRBD1 (5 bases). The CDR3 spans 14 residues. The germline V gene has CDR1 SGHRS and CDR2 YFSETQ. Trimming stripped 0 bases from V and 4 bases from J, with 10 bases between. CDR3 sequence (DNA): TGCGCCAGCAGCTTGGAGTTAAGGGGCACTGAAGCTTTCTTT. It specifies CASSLELRGTEAFF.

This clonotype came up a few times. J is TRBJ1-6 and V is TRBV27; D remains ambiguous. Germline values: CDR1 MNHEY, CDR2 SMNVEV (reference sequence). V dropped 2 bases and J dropped 8 bases, with 10 bases sitting between them. CDR3 length: 14 amino acids. This CDR3 reads CASSLRTVYSPLHF. The DNA for the CDR3 is TGTGCCAGCAGTTTAAGAACAGTGTATTCACCCCTCCACTTT.